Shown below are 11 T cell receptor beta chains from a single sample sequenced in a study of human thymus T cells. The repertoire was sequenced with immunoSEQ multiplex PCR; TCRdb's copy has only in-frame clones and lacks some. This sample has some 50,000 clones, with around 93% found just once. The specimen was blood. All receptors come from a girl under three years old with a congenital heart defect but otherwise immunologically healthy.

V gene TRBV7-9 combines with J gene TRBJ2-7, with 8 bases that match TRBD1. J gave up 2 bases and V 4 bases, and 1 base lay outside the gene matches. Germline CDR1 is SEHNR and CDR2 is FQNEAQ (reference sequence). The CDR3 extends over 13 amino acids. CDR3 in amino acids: CASSSTGAYEQYF. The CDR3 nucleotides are TGTGCCAGCAGCTCGACAGGGGCCTACGAGCAGTACTTC.

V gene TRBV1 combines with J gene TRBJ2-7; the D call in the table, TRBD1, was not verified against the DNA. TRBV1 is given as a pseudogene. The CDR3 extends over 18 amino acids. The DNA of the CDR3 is TGCACCAGCAGCCGCCGGAGACGGACAGGGTCCTTCTCCTACGAGCAGTACTTC. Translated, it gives CTSSRRRRTGSFSYEQYF.

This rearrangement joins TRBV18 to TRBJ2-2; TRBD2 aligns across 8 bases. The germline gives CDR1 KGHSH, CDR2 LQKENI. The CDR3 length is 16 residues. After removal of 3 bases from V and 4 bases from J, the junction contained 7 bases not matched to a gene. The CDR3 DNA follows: TGTGCCAGCTCACCCTTAGCGGGATATAGCACCGGGGAGCTGTTTTTT. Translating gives CASSPLAGYSTGELFF.

The CDR3 region has the DNA TGCAGCGTTGCGAGGACTAGCGCCTACAATGAGCAGTTCTTC. It encodes CSVARTSAYNEQFF. The chain links TRBV29-1 to TRBJ2-1; 9 bases match TRBD2. V shed 4 bases, J shed 2 bases, and the junction held 3 bases outside the gene matches. The germline CDR1 and CDR2 sequences are SQVTM and ANQGSEA. This CDR3 contains 14 residues.

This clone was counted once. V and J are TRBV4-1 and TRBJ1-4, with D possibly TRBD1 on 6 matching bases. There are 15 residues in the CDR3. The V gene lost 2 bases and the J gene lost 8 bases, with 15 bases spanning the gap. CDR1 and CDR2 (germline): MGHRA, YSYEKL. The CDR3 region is CASSQPQGLGEKLFF. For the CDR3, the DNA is TGCGCCAGCAGCCAACCACAGGGTTTAGGGGAAAAACTGTTTTTT.

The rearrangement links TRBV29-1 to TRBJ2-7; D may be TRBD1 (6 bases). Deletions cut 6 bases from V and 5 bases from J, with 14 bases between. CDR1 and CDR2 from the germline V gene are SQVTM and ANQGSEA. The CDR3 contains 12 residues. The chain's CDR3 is CSVSSSGDEQYF. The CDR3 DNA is TGCAGCGTGTCCTCCTCAGGGGACGAGCAGTACTTC.

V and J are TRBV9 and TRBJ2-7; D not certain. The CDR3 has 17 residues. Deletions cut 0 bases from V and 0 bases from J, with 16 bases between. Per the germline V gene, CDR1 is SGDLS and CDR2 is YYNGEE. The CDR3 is CASSVGISSPLSYEQYF. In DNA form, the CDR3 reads TGTGCCAGCAGCGTAGGGATTTCCAGCCCCCTCTCCTACGAGCAGTACTTC.

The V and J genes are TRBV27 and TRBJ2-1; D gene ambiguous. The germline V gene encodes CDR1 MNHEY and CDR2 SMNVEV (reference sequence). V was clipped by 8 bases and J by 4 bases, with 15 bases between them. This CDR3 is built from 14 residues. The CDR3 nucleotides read TGTGCCAGCGCGCAGGCTTTAGCTTACAATGAGCAGTTCTTC. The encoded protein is CASAQALAYNEQFF.

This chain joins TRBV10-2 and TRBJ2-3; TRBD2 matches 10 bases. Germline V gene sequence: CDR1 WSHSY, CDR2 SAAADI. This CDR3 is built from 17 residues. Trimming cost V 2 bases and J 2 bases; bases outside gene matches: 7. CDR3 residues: CASSERASGRNTDTQYF. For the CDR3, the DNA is TGCGCCAGCAGTGAGCGGGCTAGCGGGAGAAACACAGATACGCAGTATTTT.

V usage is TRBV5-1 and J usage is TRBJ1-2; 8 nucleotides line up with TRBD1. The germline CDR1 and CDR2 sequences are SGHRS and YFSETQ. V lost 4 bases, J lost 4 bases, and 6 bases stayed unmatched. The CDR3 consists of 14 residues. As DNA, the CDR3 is TGCGCCAGCAGCGGCCCGACAGGGGCCTATGGCTACACCTTC. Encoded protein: CASSGPTGAYGYTF.

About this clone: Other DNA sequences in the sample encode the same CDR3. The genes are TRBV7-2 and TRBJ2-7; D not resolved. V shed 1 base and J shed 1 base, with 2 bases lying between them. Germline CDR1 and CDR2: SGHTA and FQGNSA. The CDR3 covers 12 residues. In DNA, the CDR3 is TGTGCCAGCAGCTTAGGATCCTACGAGCAGTACTTC. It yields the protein CASSLGSYEQYF.